A single sample gave rise to the 18 T cell receptor beta chains below, sequenced in a study of cytomegalovirus exposure and HLA in healthy donors. In the PCR, 60 Vbeta and 13 Jbeta primers were used. Repertoires were generated with immunoSEQ multiplex PCR, while TCRdb's copy carries only in-frame clones and drops some. The sample holds about 150,000 clones, roughly 80% seen once. Sequenced sample: PBMCs. The receptor set was obtained from a male donor in good health and CMV-seronegative.

The chain joins TRBV7-9 to TRBJ2-2, with D perhaps TRBD1 (6 bases). The germline V gene has CDR1 SEHNR and CDR2 FQNEAQ (reference sequence). The CDR3 is 17 amino acids. V lost 8 bases to trimming and J lost 0 bases, with 19 bases between them. The CDR3 DNA sequence: TGTGCCAGCGAGGGTCCCCCAGGGGAGACGAACACCGGGGAGCTGTTTTTT. This translates into CASEGPPGETNTGELFF.

The rearrangement uses TRBV28 and TRBJ2-1; D possibly corresponds to TRBD1 (5 bases). CDR3 size: 15 residues. V lost 5 bases and J 7 bases, leaving 18 bases between the germline ends. Germline assignment: CDR1 MDHEN and CDR2 SYDVKM. DNA of the CDR3: TGTGCCAGCAGTATAGCCCCAGGCAGGGTAAATGAGCAGTTCTTC. Its protein product is CASSIAPGRVNEQFF.

J is TRBJ2-5 and V is TRBV5-1; D remains unclear. The DNA end is more similar to TRBJ2-7, so the J call may be wrong. Germline CDR1 is SGHRS and CDR2 is YFSETQ. The CDR3 loop spans 15 amino acids. The CDR3 nucleotides read TGCGCCAGCAGCTTGGCCGTACGGAGCTCCTACGAGCAGTACTTC. The encoded protein is CASSLAVRSSYEQYF.

The chain employs TRBV2 and TRBJ2-3; TRBD2 matches at 8 bases. In germline, CDR1 is SNHLY, CDR2 FYNNEI. Trimming took 6 bases from V and 6 from J; bases not matched to a gene: 11. This CDR3 contains 15 residues. The CDR3 loop reads CASRPRSGGEDTQYF. The CDR3 coding sequence is TGTGCCAGCAGGCCCAGGAGCGGGGGCGAGGATACGCAGTATTTT.

The genes are TRBV28 and TRBJ1-1; TRBD1 is a possible D gene (5 bases). V gave up 1 base and J gave up 2 bases, with 11 bases separating them. The germline V gene has CDR1 MDHEN and CDR2 SYDVKM. This CDR3 has 15 residues. The DNA for the CDR3 is TGTGCCAGCAGTTTATACAGGAAGGTAAACACTGAAGCTTTCTTT. Its protein is CASSLYRKVNTEAFF.

The genes are TRBV2 and TRBJ1-5; the D is unclear. Trimming took off 4 bases at V and 3 bases at J, with 7 bases between the two ends. Germline lookup yields CDR1 SNHLY and CDR2 FYNNEI. The CDR3 spans 13 residues. The CDR3 protein is CASSAAYNQPQHF. The CDR3 coding sequence is TGTGCCAGCAGTGCTGCCTACAATCAGCCCCAGCATTTT.

This clone has just a few counts. The CDR3 sequence: CASRLAVVDTGELFF. CDR3 coding DNA: TGTGCCAGCAGACTAGCGGTGGTCGACACCGGGGAGCTGTTTTTT. The rearrangement links TRBV7-6 to TRBJ2-2; 8 bases match TRBD2. With V trimmed by 6 bases and J by 3 bases, 6 bases remained unmatched. CDR3 length equals 15 residues. Germline lookup yields CDR1 SGHVS and CDR2 FNYEAQ.

The gene calls are TRBV4-2 and TRBJ1-5; 7 bases map to TRBD1. CDR3 length: 14 amino acids. V was pared by 2 bases and J by 2 bases, with 0 bases of the junction left unmatched. Germline assignment: CDR1 LGHNA and CDR2 YNFKEQ. DNA for the CDR3: TGTGCCAGCAGCCAACAGGGGGGCAATCAGCCCCAGCATTTT. It encodes CASSQQGGNQPQHF.

V and J are TRBV10-3 and TRBJ1-3; TRBD1 is a possible D gene (6 bases). Per the germline V gene, CDR1 is ENHRY and CDR2 is SYGVKD. V was clipped by 6 bases and J by 2 bases, with 11 bases between them. CDR3 length: 14 amino acids. The CDR3 coding sequence is TGTGCCATCAGAGCCGGGACACCTGGAAACACCATATATTTT. Its translation: CAIRAGTPGNTIYF.

This clone appeared once. This chain links TRBV11-2 with TRBJ2-7; possibly TRBD1 for D (6 bases). The germline gives CDR1 SGHAT, CDR2 FQNNGV. The CDR3 is 16 amino acids. V was clipped by 2 bases and J by 2 bases, with 16 bases between them. The CDR3 reads CASSLFPRGKTYEQYF. The CDR3 coding sequence is TGTGCCAGCAGCTTATTTCCCAGGGGCAAGACCTACGAGCAGTACTTC.

The chain combines TRBV28 with TRBJ1-2, with D maybe TRBD1 (5 bases). The germline V gene encodes CDR1 MDHEN and CDR2 SYDVKM. The V end lost 2 bases, the J end lost 4 bases, and 14 bases lay between the germline ends. CDR3 length: 15 amino acids. The CDR3 reads CASSLSGVQVYGYTF. In DNA form, the CDR3 reads TGTGCCAGCAGTTTAAGTGGGGTACAGGTCTATGGCTACACCTTC.

The rearrangement uses TRBV30 and TRBJ1-5; D unresolved. This CDR3 has 13 residues. Germline V gene sequence: CDR1 GTSNPN, CDR2 SVGIG (reference sequence). V shed 6 bases and J shed 7 bases, with 16 bases lying between them. CDR3 coding DNA: TGTGCCTGCCCAGTGTGGCGCGGGCAGCCCCAGCATTTT. It codes for CACPVWRGQPQHF.

V and J are TRBV6-6 and TRBJ1-1; D might be TRBD1 (5 bases). The V and J ends lost 5 bases and 8 bases respectively, with 9 bases between them. This CDR3 has 11 amino acids. Germline values: CDR1 MNHNY, CDR2 SVGAGI (reference sequence). In DNA form, the CDR3 reads TGTGCCAGCAGTCCGACAGCAGAAGCTTTCTTT. Translated, it gives CASSPTAEAFF.

The rearrangement uses TRBV7-9 and TRBJ1-1; the match to TRBD1 covers 9 bases. The V gene end was trimmed by 5 bases and the J gene end by 5 bases; junction bases not matched to a gene: 12. CDR1 and CDR2 (germline): SEHNR, FQNEAQ (reference sequence). The CDR3 sequence is 16 residues long. Written as DNA, the CDR3 is TGTGCCAGCAGCGGTACAGGGGGCGCGTCAGGAACTGAAGCTTTCTTT. It codes for CASSGTGGASGTEAFF. The full variable domain, its missing parts supplied by reference TRBV7-9 and TRBJ1-1, is DTGVSQNPRHKITKRGQNVTFRCDPISEHNRLYWYRQTLGQGPEFLTYFQNEAQLEKSRLLSDRFSAERPKGSFSTLEIQRTEQGDSAMYLCASSGTGGASGTEAFFGQGTRLTVV.

This clone has only one observation. The chain carries TRBV9 and TRBJ2-5, with 9 bases identical to TRBD2. Gene TRBJ2-7 matches the end of the DNA better, so the J call may be wrong. This CDR3 contains 14 residues. Per the germline V gene, CDR1 is SGDLS and CDR2 is YYNGEE. The CDR3 region has the DNA TGTGCCAGCAGCCAGACTAGCGGCCCCTACGAGCAGTACTTC. Translation: CASSQTSGPYEQYF.

The V call is TRBV21-1, the J call TRBJ1-5; TRBD1 was called by the table and not checked on the DNA. TRBV21-1 is tagged as a pseudogene. This CDR3 contains 13 residues. The CDR3 is CASSVLTSQPQHF. As DNA, the CDR3 is TGTGCCAGCAGCGTCCTCACCAGTCAGCCCCAGCATTTT.

This clone was observed a handful of times. The chain joins TRBV12-5 to TRBJ2-7; D remains unclear. V lost 1 base and J lost 3, with 22 bases in between. The CDR3 contains 18 residues. Germline V lookup: CDR1 LGHNT, CDR2 FRNRAP. CDR3 loop: CASGLGRVPKKYFYEQYF. The CDR3 DNA is TGTGCTAGTGGTTTGGGTCGAGTACCCAAGAAGTATTTCTACGAGCAGTACTTC.

This clone has just a few counts. The rearrangement links TRBV5-1 to TRBJ2-7; 9 bases map to TRBD2. CDR1 and CDR2 from the germline V gene are SGHRS and YFSETQ. Trimming took 0 bases from V and 1 from J; bases not matched to a gene: 5. This CDR3 has 16 amino acids. In nucleotides, the CDR3 is TGCGCCAGCAGCTTGGCCTCTAGCGGGAATTCCTACGAGCAGTACTTC. This translates into CASSLASSGNSYEQYF.